Listed here are 20 T cell receptor beta chains from one sample, sequenced in a study of shared clonotypes between healthy human individuals. Sequenced by immunoSEQ multiplex PCR; TCRdb stores in-frame clones only, minus some. Of over a million clones listed, more than 75% are singletons. Material: memory CD4+ T cells from PBMCs. Documented subset: CD45RA-negative fraction. These receptor sequences come from a man in his late teens or twenties in good health. Some clones in this sample may be carry-over from other donors' samples.

The chain joins TRBV19 to TRBJ1-5; 8 bases match TRBD1. The CDR3 has 18 residues. The V gene's germline CDR1 is LNHDA and CDR2 SQIVND (reference sequence). V was clipped by 5 bases and J by 2 bases; unmatched bases: 14. Here the CDR3 DNA reads TGTGCCAGTAGTTCCCCCCGCCCCGACAGGGGTCGCAATCAGCCCCAGCATTTT. This gives the protein CASSSPRPDRGRNQPQHF.

This chain uses TRBV27 with TRBJ2-1; 12 bases match TRBD2. CDR3 length: 17 amino acids. Germline CDR1 MNHEY, CDR2 SMNVEV (reference sequence). Trimming at V came to 8 bases and at J to 2 bases, leaving 10 bases not matched to a gene. The DNA for the CDR3 is TGTGCCAGCCAGGAGGCTAGCGGGAGGGTTACCTACAATGAGCAGTTCTTC. Protein: CASQEASGRVTYNEQFF.

This chain joins TRBV6-1 and TRBJ2-7; TRBD1 is a possible D gene (6 bases). V lost 7 bases, J lost 2 bases, and 18 bases lay in between. Germline V lookup: CDR1 MNHNS, CDR2 SASEGT. The CDR3 sequence is 15 residues long. Here the CDR3 reads CASTSGQLGTYEQYF. The CDR3 DNA sequence: TGTGCCAGCACATCCGGACAGCTAGGGACCTACGAGCAGTACTTC.

The rearrangement joins TRBV5-3 to TRBJ1-1; 7 bases fit TRBD1. TRBV5-3 is an ORF; its function is uncertain. CDR3 length: 16 residues. V trimming: 4 bases; J trimming: 4 bases; junction bases outside the gene matches: 13. The CDR3 DNA reads as TGTGCCAGAAGCCTACGACGGACAGGTCCGGTCACTGAAGCTTTCTTT. This encodes CARSLRRTGPVTEAFF.

The chain employs TRBV7-2 and TRBJ2-5; D perhaps matches TRBD2 (5 bases). Germline lookup yields CDR1 SGHTA and CDR2 FQGNSA. The length of the CDR3 is 13 residues. Between the trimmed V and J ends, which lost 3 bases and 3 bases, there was a span of 8 bases. In DNA form, the CDR3 reads TGTGCCAGCAGCTTGACTAATAAAGAGACCCAGTACTTC. Translated: CASSLTNKETQYF.

For this clone: Other DNA sequences of this sample code for an identical CDR3. V usage is TRBV2 and J usage is TRBJ2-1; the D gene is possibly TRBD2 (5 bases). This CDR3 region has 15 residues. V shed 6 bases and J shed 0 bases, with 12 bases lying between them. Germline CDR1 reads SNHLY; CDR2 reads FYNNEI. The CDR3 bases are TGTGCCAGCAGCCCCCGGGGTAGCTCCTACAATGAGCAGTTCTTC. Its protein is CASSPRGSSYNEQFF.

The V and J genes are TRBV28 and TRBJ1-3; tentatively, D is TRBD1 (5 bases). The CDR3 covers 15 residues. V gave up 7 bases and J gave up 3 bases, with 16 bases separating them. Germline V gene lookup returns CDR1 MDHEN and CDR2 SYDVKM. The CDR3: CASTLGTDFGNTIYF. The CDR3 DNA follows: TGTGCCAGCACCCTCGGGACGGACTTTGGAAACACCATATATTTT.

The chain recombines TRBV11-3 with TRBJ2-4; 8 bases line up with TRBD1. The CDR3 covers 13 residues. Germline trimming cut 5 bases from V and 4 bases from J; bases unmatched to any gene: 1. CDR1 and CDR2 (germline): SGHNT, YENEEA. The DNA of the CDR3 is TGTGCCAGCAGCCGGACAGGGAAAAACATTCAGTACTTC. This sequence encodes CASSRTGKNIQYF.

This clone occurred once. The V and J genes are TRBV27 and TRBJ2-7; 12 bases are shared with TRBD2. Germline loops: CDR1 MNHEY, CDR2 SMNVEV (reference sequence). The CDR3 consists of 15 residues. J lost 6 bases, V lost 6 bases, and 9 bases had no gene match. CDR3 residues: CASRSRLAGASEQYF. In nucleotides, the CDR3 is TGTGCCAGCAGGAGCCGACTAGCGGGAGCGTCCGAGCAGTACTTC.

The chain is built from TRBV5-1 and TRBJ2-3; 7 bases match TRBD2. Germline lookup yields CDR1 SGHRS and CDR2 YFSETQ. The CDR3 has 15 amino acids. With 2 bases clipped from V and 2 bases from J, the junction kept 5 bases outside the gene matches. CDR3 sequence: CASSLDGGNTDTQYF. The CDR3 DNA reads as TGCGCCAGCAGCTTAGACGGGGGGAACACAGATACGCAGTATTTT.

This chain uses TRBV6-5 with TRBJ1-1; D may be TRBD1 (5 bases). The germline V gene has CDR1 MNHEY and CDR2 SVGAGI. The V end lost 10 bases, the J end lost 3 bases, and 15 bases lay between the germline ends. This CDR3 region has 13 residues. CDR3 nucleotide sequence: TGTGCCACCACGGGGGACTTCGACACTGAAGCTTTCTTT. Translation gives CATTGDFDTEAFF.

V and J are TRBV5-1 and TRBJ2-2; TRBD2 is a possible D gene (5 bases). CDR1 SGHRS and CDR2 YFSETQ come from the germline V gene. The CDR3 has 16 amino acids. The V end was cut by 1 base, the J end by 0 bases, with 10 bases between. CDR3 nucleotide sequence: TGCGCCAGCAGCTTGCTCAGCGGCGCGAACACCGGGGAGCTGTTTTTT. It yields the protein CASSLLSGANTGELFF.

The chain employs TRBV5-6 and TRBJ2-7; perhaps D is TRBD1 or TRBD2 (6 bases each). Between the trimmed V and J ends, which lost 4 bases and 5 bases, there was a span of 16 bases. This CDR3 spans 14 amino acids. Germline CDR1 is SGHDT and CDR2 is YYEEEE. The chain's CDR3 is CASSRRGERNEQYF. Written as DNA, the CDR3 is TGTGCCAGCAGCCGTAGGGGGGAGCGGAACGAGCAGTACTTC.

V and J are TRBV5-1 and TRBJ2-3; the D call may be TRBD1 or TRBD2 (5 bases each). This CDR3 is built from 14 residues. V lost 7 bases, J lost 1 base, and 13 bases lay in between. The germline CDR1 and CDR2 sequences are SGHRS and YFSETQ. The CDR3 sequence: CASENGDRTDTQYF. CDR3 coding DNA: TGCGCCAGCGAGAACGGGGACCGCACAGATACGCAGTATTTT.

The chain couples TRBV4-2 to TRBJ2-1, with 9 bases lining up with TRBD2. CDR3 size: 16 residues. Trimming at V came to 1 base and at J to 7 bases, leaving 8 bases not matched to a gene. In germline, CDR1 is LGHNA, CDR2 YNFKEQ. This CDR3 reads CASSQGRPSGINEQFF. CDR3 nucleotides: TGTGCCAGCAGCCAAGGTCGGCCTAGCGGGATAAATGAGCAGTTCTTC.

The chain carries TRBV28 and TRBJ2-7; 9 positions match TRBD1. Germline CDR1 reads MDHEN; CDR2 reads SYDVKM. The CDR3 is 13 residues long. The V and J ends lost 6 bases and 6 bases, in that order; junction bases with no gene match: 6. The CDR3 sequence is CASRINRGPEQYF. CDR3 nucleotide sequence: TGTGCCAGCAGAATAAACAGGGGGCCCGAGCAGTACTTC.

The chain couples TRBV4-2 to TRBJ2-5; D is unclear. The ends were cut back, 4 bases at V and 4 bases at J, with 10 bases in the middle. The CDR3 loop spans 13 amino acids. Germline CDR1 is LGHNA and CDR2 is YNFKEQ. CDR3: CASSRDLLETQYF. CDR3 DNA sequence: TGTGCCAGCAGCCGCGACCTACTAGAGACCCAGTACTTC.

This rearrangement joins TRBV11-2 to TRBJ2-1; 12 bases map to TRBD2. Germline V gives CDR1 SGHAT, CDR2 FQNNGV. CDR3 length: 14 residues. V lost 4 bases, J lost 14 bases, and 9 bases stayed unmatched. In DNA, the CDR3 is TGTGCCAGCAGCTCCGGACTAGCGGGATTTAAAGAGTTCTTC. As protein: CASSSGLAGFKEFF.

The count of this clone is one. V is TRBV5-1 and J is TRBJ1-2; 7 positions agree with TRBD1. The CDR3 consists of 15 residues. Germline CDR1 and CDR2: SGHRS and YFSETQ. Trimming cost V 4 bases and J 4 bases; bases outside gene matches: 10. The DNA for the CDR3 is TGCGCCAGCAGCCTCGGGACAGTAGTCGGCTATGGCTACACCTTC. It codes for CASSLGTVVGYGYTF.

The V call is TRBV30, the J call TRBJ2-1, with a possible D match to TRBD2 (5 bases). Trimming pared 3 bases from V and 9 bases from J, leaving 12 bases between. Germline assignment: CDR1 GTSNPN and CDR2 SVGIG (reference sequence). The CDR3 length is 12 residues. CDR3 loop: CAWSRGTSEQFF. CDR3 nucleotides: TGTGCCTGGAGCCGGGGTACAAGTGAGCAGTTCTTC.